What follows are 5 T cell receptor beta chains derived from one specimen sequenced in a study of blood T cell repertoires in COVID-19. TCRdb's table, derived via immunoSEQ multiplex PCR, lists solely in-frame clones and lacks some. The sample has some 180,000 clones, 85% to 90% seen once. The source material was PBMCs or T cells enriched from blood (not recorded which). The receptors here all came from a man aged 40-49 years who had recovered from COVID-19.

The chain couples TRBV28 to TRBJ1-1; weak D call: TRBD1 (6 bases). Trimming shortened V by 7 bases and J by 7 bases, and 13 bases separated the two germline ends. CDR3 length equals 12 residues. CDR1 and CDR2 (germline): MDHEN, SYDVKM. CDR3 coding DNA: TGTGCCAGCACCAGGTGGGGGCTTGAAGCTTTCTTT. As protein: CASTRWGLEAFF. Complete variable domain (other parts from reference TRBV28 and TRBJ1-1): DVKVTQSSRYLVKRTGEKVFLECVQDMDHENMFWYRQDPGLGLRLIYFSYDVKMKEKGDIPEGYSVSREKKERFSLILESASTNQTSMYLCASTRWGLEAFFGQGTRLTVV.

The V gene is TRBV29-1, the J gene TRBJ2-5, with 8 bases identical to TRBD1. With 7 bases clipped from V and 5 bases from J, the junction kept 9 bases outside the gene matches. The CDR3 runs 13 residues. Germline V lookup: CDR1 SQVTM, CDR2 ANQGSEA. CDR3 nucleotide sequence: TGCAGCGCCTTGACAGGGGCGGGGGAGACCCAGTACTTC. Protein: CSALTGAGETQYF.

The rearrangement joins TRBV28 to TRBJ1-6; possible D gene TRBD1, 5 bases. The germline V gene encodes CDR1 MDHEN and CDR2 SYDVKM. CDR3 length: 14 residues. V lost 3 bases, J lost 5 bases, and 8 bases lay in between. CDR3 region: CASSFGRDNSPLHF. Written as DNA, the CDR3 is TGTGCCAGCAGTTTCGGCAGGGATAATTCACCCCTCCACTTT.

The chain carries TRBV7-8 and TRBJ2-7; D unresolved. The CDR3 length is 14 residues. V was trimmed by 1 base and J by 1 base, leaving 8 bases between them. Germline V lookup: CDR1 SGHVS, CDR2 FQNEAQ. CDR3 residues: CASSLDHRSYEQYF. For the CDR3, the DNA is TGTGCCAGCAGCTTAGATCACAGATCCTACGAGCAGTACTTC.

V and J are TRBV27 and TRBJ2-7, with 9 bases aligning to TRBD2. The CDR3 is 15 amino acids. The junction had 6 bases not matched to a gene; V was cut back by 0 bases and J by 6 bases. Germline CDR1 reads MNHEY; CDR2 reads SMNVEV (reference sequence). The CDR3 sequence is CASSLSWGGRVEQYF. The CDR3 region has the DNA TGTGCCAGCAGTTTATCGTGGGGCGGGAGGGTCGAGCAGTACTTC.